The T cell receptor (beta chain) under discussion was sequenced for a study of vaccination and CD4 T cells after COVID-19. Per the germline V gene, CDR1 is MNHEY and CDR2 is SVGAGI. CDR3 length equals 17 residues. J lost 4 bases, V lost 4 bases, and 11 bases had no gene match. An Oncomine TCR Beta short-read assay was used to sequence the DNA from cultured CD4+ T cells. TCRdb ran MiXCR on the PCR reads and lists one entry per CDR3 protein. The data show about 18,000 distinct CDR3 sequences, approximately 63% seen once. Regarding this clonotype: As yet, its antigen is unknown.

Treatment in this sample: approximately 11-day PBMC culture with coronavirus spike peptide pools or control peptides (ViraFEST assay). Positive tests by PCR, dated March to December 2020, predated US Alpha, Beta and Delta variants. The sequenced sample was CD4+ T cells from blood, cultured in vitro. The origin of this receptor is a human donor who had recovered from COVID-19. The rearrangement links TRBV6-5 to TRBJ2-2, with 8 nucleotides matching TRBD2. The CDR3 region has the DNA TGTGCCAGCAGTTTCCCGGGTAGCGGGATGGGCACCGGGGAGCTGTTTTTT. This translates into CASSFPGSGMGTGELFF.